This TCR beta chain was sequenced in a study of shared clonotypes between healthy human individuals. Study-wide context: Per donor, CD8 memory used one plate, CD8 naive used two, CD4 memory used three and CD4 naive used three.

From germline, CDR1 is SQVTM and CDR2 ANQGSEA. There are 15 residues in the CDR3. V dropped 0 bases and J dropped 2; count of bases not matched to a gene: 3. In the source study's methods: ImmunoSEQ only sent back junction sequences with no quality scores, so filtering was done differently. Repertoires were generated with immunoSEQ multiplex PCR, while TCRdb's copy carries only in-frame clones and drops some. That table furnishes V, J and clone size, whereas the DNA furnished D and trimming. The sample carries around 640,000 clones, roughly 96% recorded once. Overall study results and limits: Among donors, clonotype sharing was expected to be affected by sequencing depth. Sorted-subset sequencing, rarefaction showed, was incomplete despite large depth.

On this clone: The target antigen is unknown.

In the naive CD8 group, cells lacked CD45RO and were positively selected for CCR7, so terminally differentiated effector memory CD45RA+ cells were left out. This chain uses TRBV29-1 with TRBJ1-3, with 8 nucleotides matching TRBD1. Material for sequencing was naive CD8+ T cells sorted from blood. The sequence came from a woman aged 30 to 39 in good health. CDR3 in DNA: TGCAGCGTTGAAGATAGGACAGGGACTGGAAACACCATATATTTT. This codes for CSVEDRTGTGNTIYF.